A single sample gave rise to the 29 T cell receptor beta chains below, sequenced in a study of identical twins. TCRdb re-called the 5' RACE reads through MiXCR, storing one row per CDR3 protein. The data show over 200,000 distinct CDR3 sequences, about a tenth seen once. The material sequenced was memory (CD45RO+) T cells sorted from blood. These receptors were taken from a woman younger than 30 in good health.

This rearrangement joins TRBV5-1 to TRBJ2-7; 10 positions agree with TRBD1. CDR1 and CDR2 (germline): SGHRS, YFSETQ. The length of the CDR3 is 14 residues. V shed 1 base, J shed 5 bases, and the junction held 3 bases outside the gene matches. In DNA form, the CDR3 reads TGCGCCAGCAGCTTGTTTGGGACAGGGGACGAGCAGTACTTC. Translation gives CASSLFGTGDEQYF.

This clonotype was observed a few times. V gene TRBV20-1 combines with J gene TRBJ2-7, with a tentative D call TRBD2 (5 bases). The CDR3 sequence is 15 residues long. Trimming took 6 bases from V and 0 from J, leaving 18 bases between them. Germline values: CDR1 DFQATT, CDR2 SNEGSKA (reference sequence). In DNA, the CDR3 is TGCAGTGCCACCGGACTCCAACTGAGCTCCTACGAGCAGTACTTC. It encodes CSATGLQLSSYEQYF.

The genes are TRBV5-6 and TRBJ2-5, with D uncertain. The germline V gene encodes CDR1 SGHDT and CDR2 YYEEEE. The CDR3 sequence is 14 residues long. Trimming stripped 3 bases from V and 2 bases from J, with 11 bases between. CDR3 protein: CASSWVVEQETQYF. The CDR3 nucleotides are TGTGCCAGCAGCTGGGTCGTGGAGCAAGAGACCCAGTACTTC.

This clonotype showed up many times. The chain joins TRBV9 to TRBJ2-3, with 7 bases aligning to TRBD1. J was trimmed by 2 bases and V by 4 bases; bases with no gene match: 4. Germline V gene sequence: CDR1 SGDLS, CDR2 YYNGEE. The CDR3 totals 14 residues. CDR3 protein: CASSLGQITDTQYF. The CDR3 region has the DNA TGTGCCAGCAGCTTGGGACAGATCACAGATACGCAGTATTTT.

This clonotype was observed a few times. J is TRBJ2-3 and V is TRBV27; possible D gene TRBD2, 6 bases. The CDR3 has 17 residues. Trimming cost V 0 bases and J 2 bases, with 15 bases left between them. Germline V gene lookup returns CDR1 MNHEY and CDR2 SMNVEV (reference sequence). CDR3 nucleotide sequence: TGTGCCAGCAGTTTATCCCTATTAGGGACTTACACAGATACGCAGTATTTT. Encoded protein: CASSLSLLGTYTDTQYF.

In this sample, this clonotype turned up many times. The chain is built from TRBV6-5 and TRBJ2-5, with TRBD2 matching 10 bases. The length of the CDR3 is 14 residues. Germline loops: CDR1 MNHEY, CDR2 SVGAGI. Trimming at V came to 4 bases and at J to 4 bases, leaving 3 bases not matched to a gene. DNA for the CDR3: TGTGCCAGCAGTTTAGCGGGAGGTTCAGAGACCCAGTACTTC. Translating gives CASSLAGGSETQYF.

In its sample, this clonotype was seen a few times. V gene TRBV5-5 combines with J gene TRBJ1-2; D unresolved. V was shortened by 4 bases and J by 4 bases, with 14 bases between the two germline ends. This CDR3 is built from 14 residues. Looked up from germline, CDR1 is SGHKS and CDR2 is YYEKEE (reference sequence). For the CDR3, the DNA is TGTGCCAGCAGCCGAAAAGGCCTTATCTATGGCTACACCTTC. As protein: CASSRKGLIYGYTF.

This clonotype has more than one count but fewer than ten. The chain employs TRBV9 and TRBJ1-2; D may be TRBD1 (5 bases). Deletions cut 3 bases from V and 2 bases from J, with 14 bases between. In germline, CDR1 is SGDLS, CDR2 YYNGEE. This CDR3 has 15 amino acids. The CDR3 here is CASSEVGGRNYGYTF. The CDR3, as DNA: TGTGCCAGCAGCGAGGTGGGGGGAAGAAACTATGGCTACACCTTC.

This clonotype was found a few times. J is TRBJ2-6 and V is TRBV5-1, with a possible D match to TRBD1 (6 bases). Trimming cost V 9 bases and J 2 bases, with 18 bases left between them. CDR3 size: 16 residues. The germline gives CDR1 SGHRS, CDR2 YFSETQ. DNA of the CDR3: TGCGCCACCCAGACAGGTTTAGTTGCTGGGGCCAACGTCCTGACTTTC. It encodes CATQTGLVAGANVLTF.

The chain combines TRBV27 with TRBJ1-2; no clear D gene. Trimming stripped 8 bases from V and 3 bases from J, with 7 bases between. Germline lookup yields CDR1 MNHEY and CDR2 SMNVEV (reference sequence). There are 11 residues in the CDR3. The CDR3 loop is CASGGYYGYTF. In DNA, the CDR3 is TGTGCCAGCGGTGGGTACTATGGCTACACCTTC.

This clonotype was seen more than once but under ten times. CDR3 nucleotide sequence: TGTGCCACCAGCCTAGGAGGGCGCTATGGCTACACCTTC. Its translation is CATSLGGRYGYTF. The chain recombines TRBV15 with TRBJ1-2; D ambiguous. The CDR3 loop spans 13 amino acids. The V gene lost 5 bases and the J gene lost 4 bases, with 11 bases spanning the gap. CDR1 and CDR2 (germline): LNHNV, YYDKDF (reference sequence).

The chain links TRBV20-1 to TRBJ2-7; perhaps TRBD1 as D (6 bases). The germline CDR1 and CDR2 sequences are DFQATT and SNEGSKA (reference sequence). The CDR3 runs 16 residues. The V and J ends lost 3 bases and 2 bases respectively, with 20 bases between them. CDR3 amino acids: CSASPGSRGLTYEQYF. The CDR3 nucleotides are TGCAGTGCTAGTCCAGGGTCCAGGGGATTAACCTACGAGCAGTACTTC.

This clonotype was counted a few times. The rearrangement joins TRBV24-1 to TRBJ2-5; D ambiguous. The CDR3 extends over 13 amino acids. Between the trimmed V and J ends, which lost 4 bases and 4 bases, there was a span of 9 bases. The germline V gene has CDR1 KGHDR and CDR2 SFDVKD. CDR3 bases: TGTGCCACCAGTGACCCACCCCGAGAGACCCAGTACTTC. Translated: CATSDPPRETQYF.

This chain links TRBV10-2 with TRBJ2-7; TRBD2 agrees at 7 bases. CDR3 size: 14 residues. Trimming cost V 2 bases and J 2 bases; bases outside gene matches: 3. Per germline, CDR1 WSHSY and CDR2 SAAADI. The CDR3 is CASSEQGLAYEQYF. CDR3 sequence (DNA): TGCGCCAGCAGTGAGCAAGGACTAGCCTACGAGCAGTACTTC.

There are many counts of this clonotype. The chain couples TRBV7-9 to TRBJ1-2, with 10 bases that match TRBD1. The V and J ends lost 5 bases and 2 bases, in that order; junction bases with no gene match: 5. CDR1 is SEHNR and CDR2 is FQNEAQ in the germline V gene (reference sequence). The CDR3 is 15 amino acids. In nucleotides, the CDR3 is TGTGCCAGCAGCCAGGGGACAGGGGAAAACTATGGCTACACCTTC. Translation gives CASSQGTGENYGYTF. Filled out from reference TRBV7-9 and TRBJ1-2, the complete variable domain reads DTGVSQNPRHKITKRGQNVTFRCDPISEHNRLYWYRQTLGQGPEFLTYFQNEAQLEKSRLLSDRFSAERPKGSFSTLEIQRTEQGDSAMYLCASSQGTGENYGYTFGSGTRLTVV.

The gene calls are TRBV4-1 and TRBJ2-7; 8 bases are a match to TRBD2. Germline lookup yields CDR1 MGHRA and CDR2 YSYEKL. There are 14 residues in the CDR3. Germline trimming cut 2 bases from V and 5 bases from J; bases unmatched to any gene: 5. The CDR3 DNA follows: TGCGCCAGCAGCCAACAGCGGGAGTTGAACGAGCAGTACTTC. Amino acids: CASSQQRELNEQYF.

This clonotype appeared many times. V gene TRBV10-3 combines with J gene TRBJ2-1; 11 nucleotides match TRBD2. This CDR3 is built from 15 residues. V gave up 3 bases and J gave up 9 bases; unmatched junction bases: 7. Looked up from germline, CDR1 is ENHRY and CDR2 is SYGVKD. The DNA of the CDR3 is TGTGCCATCAGTGATGAACTAGCGGGAGTCGGTGAGCAGTTCTTC. This translates into CAISDELAGVGEQFF.

This clonotype was detected a few times. This chain links TRBV6-1 with TRBJ1-4; D is possibly TRBD1 (6 bases). Germline CDR1 MNHNS, CDR2 SASEGT. The CDR3 covers 15 residues. V lost 6 bases and J lost 6, with 17 bases in between. The CDR3 is CASSLQQGSDEKLFF. Here the CDR3 DNA reads TGTGCCAGCAGCCTACAACAGGGATCAGATGAAAAACTGTTTTTT.

The chain joins TRBV2 to TRBJ1-4, with 9 bases identical to TRBD1. Looked up from germline, CDR1 is SNHLY and CDR2 is FYNNEI. This CDR3 has 14 residues. Trimming at V came to 6 bases and at J to 5 bases, leaving 4 bases not matched to a gene. The CDR3 DNA follows: TGTGCCAGCAGCCAGGGACAGGGAAATGAAAAACTGTTTTTT. It yields the protein CASSQGQGNEKLFF.

This clonotype has only a few counts. The J gene is TRBJ2-5, the V gene TRBV5-1, with 8 bases identical to TRBD2. The J segment lost 5 bases and the V segment lost 4 bases, leaving 10 bases of the junction unmatched. There are 15 residues in the CDR3. The germline CDR1 and CDR2 sequences are SGHRS and YFSETQ. CDR3 DNA: TGCGCCAGCAGCACCGCCGGGACTAGTAAGGAGACCCAGTACTTC. It encodes CASSTAGTSKETQYF.

This clonotype turned up a few times. This sequence joins TRBV16 and TRBJ1-1; D remains ambiguous. The germline CDR1 and CDR2 sequences are KGHSY and FQNENV. This CDR3 has 13 residues. Deletions cut 0 bases from V and 5 bases from J, with 7 bases between. CDR3 nucleotides: TGTGCCAGCAGCCAATCGAGGGAAACTGAAGCTTTCTTT. It encodes CASSQSRETEAFF.

This clonotype was detected only a few times. The rearrangement uses TRBV6-6 and TRBJ2-5; perhaps D is TRBD1 or TRBD2 (5 bases each). V was pared by 6 bases and J by 5 bases, with 13 bases between. Germline CDR1 and CDR2: MNHNY and SVGAGI (reference sequence). The CDR3 runs 13 residues. The CDR3 spells CASRYRTGETQYF. The CDR3 region has the DNA TGTGCCAGCAGATACAGGACGGGGGAGACCCAGTACTTC.

The rearrangement uses TRBV15 and TRBJ2-7; D possibly corresponds to TRBD1 (6 bases). V was clipped by 4 bases and J by 2 bases, with 12 bases between them. Germline CDR1 is LNHNV and CDR2 is YYDKDF (reference sequence). The CDR3 contains 14 residues. The CDR3 protein is CATSKGVITYEQYF. In DNA form, the CDR3 reads TGTGCCACCAGCAAGGGGGTGATTACCTACGAGCAGTACTTC.

The table lists this clonotype with a few counts. The chain combines TRBV5-1 with TRBJ2-3; the D gene is possibly TRBD2 (7 bases). The germline V and J ends were trimmed by 0 bases and 4 bases, with 9 bases remaining between them. Per the germline V gene, CDR1 is SGHRS and CDR2 is YFSETQ. This CDR3 is 14 amino acids long. The CDR3 DNA sequence: TGCGCCAGCAGCTTGGAGGGGGGGGCAGATACGCAGTATTTT. The encoded protein is CASSLEGGADTQYF. Based on the CDR3 plus reference TRBV5-1 and TRBJ2-3, the full variable domain is KAGVTQTPRYLIKTRGQQVTLSCSPISGHRSVSWYQQTPGQGLQFLFEYFSETQRNKGNFPGRFSGRQFSNSRSEMNVSTLELGDSALYLCASSLEGGADTQYFGPGTRLTVL.

This clonotype came up many times. V usage is TRBV20-1 and J usage is TRBJ2-7, with D perhaps assigned TRBD1 or TRBD2 (5 bases each). The CDR3 totals 12 residues. Trimming took off 3 bases at V and 0 bases at J, with 6 bases between the two ends. Per germline, CDR1 DFQATT and CDR2 SNEGSKA (reference sequence). Written as DNA, the CDR3 is TGCAGTGCTAGTGGGGGCTCCTACGAGCAGTACTTC. Protein: CSASGGSYEQYF.

The sample holds many counts of this clonotype. The chain joins TRBV5-4 to TRBJ2-6; the D gene is possibly TRBD2 (6 bases). V was trimmed by 2 bases and J by 0 bases, leaving 12 bases between them. The germline gives CDR1 SGHNT, CDR2 YYREEE (reference sequence). The CDR3 consists of 17 residues. The CDR3 bases are TGTGCCAGCAGCTTCGGGGGAAGAAGCTCTGGGGCCAACGTCCTGACTTTC. Amino acid sequence: CASSFGGRSSGANVLTF.

The CDR3 nucleotides are TGTGCCACCAGCAGAGATGGTGCAGGGGGCGAGCAGTACTTC. The encoded protein is CATSRDGAGGEQYF. V and J are TRBV15 and TRBJ2-7; 7 bases are shared with TRBD1. J gave up 6 bases and V 0 bases, and 5 bases lay outside the gene matches. The CDR3 totals 14 residues. Per the germline V gene, CDR1 is LNHNV and CDR2 is YYDKDF (reference sequence).

V and J are TRBV20-1 and TRBJ2-3; no clear D. The ends were cut back, 4 bases at V and 2 bases at J, with 22 bases in the middle. Germline CDR1 DFQATT, CDR2 SNEGSKA (reference sequence). This CDR3 is built from 17 residues. Written as DNA, the CDR3 is TGCAGTGCTAATAGCCGCGGCGCGAGTTTCATCACAGATACGCAGTATTTT. Translating it yields CSANSRGASFITDTQYF.

The rearrangement uses TRBV7-3 and TRBJ2-1; D is possibly TRBD2 (6 bases). This CDR3 has 14 amino acids. V was shortened by 5 bases and J by 5 bases, with 13 bases between the two germline ends. The germline V gene has CDR1 SGHTA and CDR2 FQGTGA. This chain's CDR3 is CASSPPGTHNEQFF. In DNA, the CDR3 is TGTGCCAGCAGCCCCCCCGGGACTCACAATGAGCAGTTCTTC.